This TCR beta chain was sequenced during a study of blood T cell repertoires in COVID-19 (dated by TCRdb to 2020 to 2022). About the investigation overall: The collaborator samples originated in the United States, Italy and Spain and spanned the acute and convalescent phases of COVID-19. The material from the prospective study consisted of cDNA or gDNA derived from T cells, B-cell-depleted T cells, or PBMCs. Subjects who had been exposed to COVID-19, were actively infected with it, or had recovered from it provided the deeply sampled blood TCRbeta repertoires that made up the dataset. The repertoires were released in a freely available public database meant as a resource for research on the immune response to SARS-CoV-2. Samples came from the ongoing ImmuneRACE study (first 160 participants) plus 1,254 subjects from 6 global collaborators. The sample metadata nearly always contained a de-identified subject ID, COVID-19 status, age in years and sex. HLA class I and class II types, where available, came from metadata supplied by the sample provider rather than from assay-based typing. On the study overall, not on this receptor specifically: How much clinical and demographic metadata was included differed by source and by participant, and the metadata was provided uncurated.

TCRbeta CDR3 regions were amplified from genomic DNA using the immunoSEQ Assay, a bias-controlled multiplex PCR. The authors' pipeline ran thus. Nucleated cell counts per sample were estimated from amplification of reference gene primers within the assay. To quantify the absolute abundance of each unique TCRbeta CDR3 rearrangement, sequence reads were collapsed and filtered. Productive Simpson clonality was computed per sample as the square root of Simpson's diversity index over productive rearrangements. This is the immuneACCESS table as TCRdb keeps it, with only in-frame sequences that have V and J called. A part of the clones is gone; compared with another copy, unresolved V genes explain less than half, and the rest is unexplained. The V and J calls and the clone size are those of that table, but D and trimming were determined from the DNA. The sample has around 30,000 clones on record, 85% of them singletons. Under 8% of the sample lies in the top ten.

Collaborating institutions collected whole blood in K2EDTA tubes following their own protocols. Collaborator samples were shipped for TCRbeta analysis as frozen whole blood, isolated PBMCs, or DNA extracted from either sample type. V loses 3 bases, J loses 8 bases, and the germline ends lie 14 bases apart. CDR1 is given as SGHNT and CDR2 as YENEEA, both from the germline V gene. There are 14 amino acids in the CDR3, from cysteine to phenylalanine inclusive. This entry keeps only the CDR3 DNA: 42 bases, framed from base 1. Points on this clone: Its antigen has not been determined. One base away there is no much larger clone; base qualities are not given.

The sequenced material came from peripheral blood. The V gene is TRBV11-3 and the J gene is TRBJ2-1; D gene: possibly TRBD2, on 6 matching bases. The sequence was obtained from a man aged 55 to 70 with active COVID-19. The bases read TGTGCCAGCAGCTTGTTGCGGGATGTCGATGAGCAGTTCTTC. This sequence encodes CASSLLRDVDEQFF.